The clone carrying this T cell receptor (beta chain) has a handful of counts. The sample is drawn from a study of response to subunit inactivated influenza vaccine. Using its own MiXCR run on the RT-PCR reads, TCRdb lists one record per CDR3 protein. The profile shows about 700,000 distinct CDR3 sequences, approximately 15% of them singletons. The germline CDR1 and CDR2 sequences are KGHSH and LQKENI. This CDR3 is built from 15 residues. V lost 6 bases to trimming and J lost 2 bases, with 16 bases between them. This TCR was sampled from a man between 50 and 59 years old who received an inactivated influenza vaccine. Sequences were derived from PBMCs from blood, sampled approximately 15 days before vaccination. The V gene is TRBV18, the J gene TRBJ2-5, with D perhaps given as TRBD1 or TRBD2 (5 bases each). The CDR3 sequence is CASSYQKGRQETQYF. CDR3 DNA sequence: TGTGCCAGCTCCTACCAAAAGGGGAGACAAGAGACCCAGTACTTC.